This T cell receptor beta chain was profiled in a study of shared clonotypes between healthy human individuals. Looking at the study overall: The study used three CD4 naive, three CD4 memory, two CD8 naive and one CD8 memory plate per donor. General study findings and limits: Generation probability values for non-shared clonotypes were lower than those for clonotypes shared by all four donors. Approximately 5.1% was the fraction of naive CD4 clonotypes found shared across a few donors.

Only in-frame clones appear in the TCRdb table, and some are missing; sequencing was by immunoSEQ multiplex PCR. The table records approximately 2.5 million clones, around 90% of them present only once. The table lists this clone with a count of one. Its antigen is unidentified. This receptor was obtained from a man between 18 and 35 years old in good health. The specimen sequenced was naive CD4+ T cells sorted from blood. Subset: CD45RA+ positively selected.

The CDR3 coding sequence is TGTGCCTGGAGTTCGGGGCAGGGCCAGAACACAGATACGCAGTATTTT. This codes for CAWSSGQGQNTDTQYF. The V gene is TRBV30, the J gene TRBJ2-3, with D perhaps being TRBD1 or TRBD2 (5 bases each). CDR3 length: 16 amino acids. The V and J ends lost 2 bases and 2 bases respectively, with 17 bases between them. Germline V gives CDR1 GTSNPN, CDR2 SVGIG (reference sequence).